This entry lists 29 T cell receptor beta chains sequenced from one sample in a study of CD8 T cells in ankylosing spondylitis. TCRdb processed the 5' RACE reads anew with MiXCR; each CDR3 protein has one entry. The data hold 230,000 or so distinct CDR3 sequences, with around 25% observed a single time. The source material was blood, either unsorted or a sorted T cell fraction (not recorded which). The receptors were sampled from a male donor with ankylosing spondylitis or in good health (not recorded which).

This clonotype was seen more than once but under ten times. The chain links TRBV20-1 to TRBJ2-1, with D unresolved. This CDR3 comprises 16 residues. The germline CDR1 and CDR2 sequences are DFQATT and SNEGSKA (reference sequence). Deletions cut 3 bases from V and 2 bases from J, with 17 bases between. The DNA for the CDR3 is TGCAGTGCTAGCCCGGATGCCGGATTTCCCTACAATGAGCAGTTCTTC. The encoded protein is CSASPDAGFPYNEQFF.

This clonotype showed up many times. The rearrangement links TRBV7-9 to TRBJ2-1; D is perhaps TRBD1 or TRBD2 (6 bases each). Trimming cost V 3 bases and J 8 bases, with 20 bases left between them. Germline CDR1 and CDR2: SEHNR and FQNEAQ (reference sequence). CDR3 length: 16 amino acids. The chain's CDR3 is CASSLLGGHPFDEQFF. The CDR3 nucleotides are TGTGCCAGCAGCTTGTTGGGGGGCCACCCCTTCGATGAGCAGTTCTTC.

This clonotype was seen repeatedly, ten times or more. This chain links TRBV10-3 with TRBJ2-1; possibly TRBD2 for D (6 bases). From germline, CDR1 is ENHRY and CDR2 SYGVKD. The CDR3 loop spans 15 amino acids. Between the trimmed V and J ends, which lost 2 bases and 8 bases, there was a span of 16 bases. The CDR3 is CAISEPGEVWDEQFF. Written as DNA, the CDR3 is TGTGCCATCAGTGAGCCGGGGGAGGTTTGGGATGAGCAGTTCTTC.

This clonotype appeared a few times. This chain links TRBV5-5 with TRBJ2-7; D not resolved. The CDR3 sequence is 12 residues long. The germline V gene has CDR1 SGHKS and CDR2 YYEKEE (reference sequence). The V gene lost 1 base and the J gene lost 6 bases, with 8 bases spanning the gap. The CDR3 here is CASSLITTEQYF. In nucleotides, the CDR3 is TGTGCCAGCAGCTTGATAACGACCGAGCAGTACTTC.

This clonotype was recorded a few times. This chain uses TRBV20-1 with TRBJ2-1; 9 nucleotides agree with TRBD2. V shed 6 bases, J shed 5 bases, and the junction held 5 bases outside the gene matches. Germline values: CDR1 DFQATT, CDR2 SNEGSKA (reference sequence). CDR3 size: 13 residues. In DNA, the CDR3 is TGCAGTGCCGCGGGGGGGAAGGACAATGAGCAGTTCTTC. This codes for CSAAGGKDNEQFF.

This rearrangement joins TRBV29-1 to TRBJ1-1; D is undetermined. Germline V gene sequence: CDR1 SQVTM, CDR2 ANQGSEA. The CDR3 totals 13 residues. The germline V and J ends were trimmed by 5 bases and 1 base, with 11 bases remaining between them. The DNA of the CDR3 is TGCAGCGTTAGGGTGATGGAGAACACTGAAGCTTTCTTT. Encoded protein: CSVRVMENTEAFF.

The chain joins TRBV27 to TRBJ2-7; tentatively, D is TRBD2 (7 bases). Germline CDR1 is MNHEY and CDR2 is SMNVEV (reference sequence). V lost 3 bases and J 3 bases, leaving 15 bases between the germline ends. There are 15 residues in the CDR3. The CDR3 region is CASSFMGGARYEQYF. DNA for the CDR3: TGTGCCAGCAGTTTTATGGGGGGGGCTCGCTACGAGCAGTACTTC.

This clonotype was observed many times. The J gene is TRBJ2-7, the V gene TRBV25-1; D may match TRBD1 or TRBD2 (6 bases each). The CDR3 sequence is 15 residues long. V gave up 6 bases and J gave up 6 bases, with 21 bases separating them. Per the germline V gene, CDR1 is MGHDK and CDR2 is SYGVNS. This CDR3 is CASSSPWTGGGEQYF. CDR3 DNA: TGTGCCAGCAGCTCGCCATGGACCGGAGGGGGCGAGCAGTACTTC.

The sample holds a few counts of this clonotype. The CDR3 end shows no conserved phenylalanine or tryptophan, and so a read error is likely. The J gene is TRBJ2-7, the V gene TRBV12-3 or TRBV12-4; D call uncertain. This CDR3 has 13 residues. Trimming cost V 3 bases and J 2 bases, with 8 bases left between them. CDR3 in DNA: TGTGCCAGCAGTTTTGCAGGCACCTACGAGCAGTACTCC. Translation gives CASSFAGTYEQYS.

There are many counts of this clonotype. The CDR3 coding sequence is TGCAGCGTTCGAGGGGACTCGGCTAATGAAAAACTGTTTTTT. This gives the protein CSVRGDSANEKLFF. This rearrangement joins TRBV29-1 to TRBJ1-4; possible D gene TRBD1, 5 bases. This CDR3 is built from 14 residues. Germline values: CDR1 SQVTM, CDR2 ANQGSEA. Trimming stripped 5 bases from V and 3 bases from J, with 13 bases between.

The rearrangement joins TRBV5-1 to TRBJ2-7; TRBD1 matches 7 bases. Trimming at V came to 6 bases and at J to 0 bases, leaving 6 bases not matched to a gene. CDR1 is SGHRS, CDR2 YFSETQ, per germline. This CDR3 comprises 14 residues. The CDR3: CASTRDSSSYEQYF. DNA of the CDR3: TGCGCCAGCACACGGGACAGCAGCTCCTACGAGCAGTACTTC.

Many counts were recorded for this clonotype. This rearrangement joins TRBV15 to TRBJ2-2; no clear D. There are 15 residues in the CDR3. Between the trimmed V and J ends, which lost 2 bases and 1 base, there was a span of 8 bases. The germline CDR1 and CDR2 sequences are LNHNV and YYDKDF (reference sequence). CDR3: CATSRRGKNTGELFF. DNA for the CDR3: TGTGCCACCAGCAGACGTGGCAAGAACACCGGGGAGCTGTTTTTT.

This clonotype was found a few times. The gene calls are TRBV29-1 and TRBJ2-3, with 7 positions matching TRBD1. CDR3 size: 13 residues. Germline V gives CDR1 SQVTM, CDR2 ANQGSEA. J lost 0 bases, V lost 6 bases, and 3 bases had no gene match. This CDR3 reads CSVGDSSTDTQYF. The CDR3 DNA reads TGCAGCGTCGGGGACAGTAGCACAGATACGCAGTATTTT.

This clonotype has a handful of counts. J is TRBJ2-5 and V is TRBV6-1; tentatively, D is TRBD2 (5 bases). V lost 10 bases and J lost 3, with 18 bases in between. CDR3 length: 14 amino acids. CDR1 is MNHNS and CDR2 is SASEGT in the germline V gene. CDR3 residues: CATRGSTGEETQYF. CDR3 coding DNA: TGTGCCACCCGGGGTTCGACCGGTGAAGAGACCCAGTACTTC.

The table lists this clonotype with many counts. J is TRBJ2-2 and V is TRBV9, with D unresolved. Germline assignment: CDR1 SGDLS and CDR2 YYNGEE. The CDR3 runs 15 residues. Trimming pared 4 bases from V and 7 bases from J, leaving 17 bases between. The CDR3 loop reads CASSPRAGAHGELFF. CDR3 sequence (DNA): TGTGCCAGCAGCCCCCGAGCAGGAGCTCACGGGGAGCTGTTTTTT.

The J gene is TRBJ2-2, the V gene TRBV2, with 8 nucleotides matching TRBD2. Germline V gives CDR1 SNHLY, CDR2 FYNNEI. The CDR3 has 17 amino acids. The CDR3 protein is CTFSPGGGGLNTGELFF. CDR3 in DNA: TGTACCTTCAGCCCCGGGGGCGGGGGGTTGAACACCGGGGAGCTGTTTTTT.

The chain links TRBV30 to TRBJ1-6, with 9 bases fitting TRBD1. This CDR3 is 13 amino acids long. From germline, CDR1 is GTSNPN and CDR2 SVGIG (reference sequence). With 5 bases clipped from V and 13 bases from J, the junction kept 9 bases outside the gene matches. The CDR3 nucleotides read TGTGCCTGGTTACAGGGGGCATCATCCCCCCTCCACTTT. Its translation: CAWLQGASSPLHF.

V is TRBV24-1 and J is TRBJ2-3, with TRBD2 identical over 7 bases. V was pared by 6 bases and J by 3 bases, with 8 bases of the junction left unmatched. The germline gives CDR1 KGHDR, CDR2 SFDVKD. CDR3 size: 15 residues. In DNA form, the CDR3 reads TGTGCCACCAGTCGGGGGGTGAGGTTTACAGATACGCAGTATTTT. Translating it yields CATSRGVRFTDTQYF.

This clonotype was recorded many times. The J gene is TRBJ2-7, the V gene TRBV5-6; possibly TRBD2 for D (6 bases). The CDR3 is made up of 14 amino acids. Trimming shortened V by 4 bases and J by 5 bases, and 16 bases separated the two germline ends. The V gene's germline CDR1 is SGHDT and CDR2 YYEEEE. CDR3 coding DNA: TGTGCCAGCAGCCTCCGGGGAGGTCGGGACGAGCAGTACTTC. Residues: CASSLRGGRDEQYF.

Many counts were recorded for this clonotype. The chain is built from TRBV29-1 and TRBJ2-7; TRBD1 matches 9 bases. The CDR3 covers 15 residues. Germline assignment: CDR1 SQVTM and CDR2 ANQGSEA. Trimming took 4 bases from V and 2 from J; bases not matched to a gene: 9. The CDR3 DNA reads TGCAGCGTTGTGCTCGGGACAGGGATGGCCTACGAGCAGTACTTC. Protein product: CSVVLGTGMAYEQYF.

This clonotype was detected many times. The chain links TRBV20-1 to TRBJ1-2; TRBD1 agrees at 7 bases. This CDR3 has 12 residues. Germline V CDR1 and CDR2: DFQATT, SNEGSKA (reference sequence). The junction had 5 bases not matched to a gene; V was cut back by 4 bases and J by 6 bases. CDR3 in DNA: TGCAGTGCTAAAGCAGGGGGAGATGGCTACACCTTC. This gives the protein CSAKAGGDGYTF.

This clonotype was seen many times. The chain carries TRBV10-3 and TRBJ2-7; 7 bases map to TRBD2. This CDR3 contains 15 residues. Germline lookup yields CDR1 ENHRY and CDR2 SYGVKD. The V gene end was trimmed by 2 bases and the J gene end by 2 bases; junction bases not matched to a gene: 6. The CDR3, as DNA: TGTGCCATCAGTGAGAACTCCGGACTAGCCTACGAGCAGTACTTC. Residues: CAISENSGLAYEQYF.

This clonotype was recorded many times. The chain uses TRBV7-8 and TRBJ2-3; 9 bases are a match to TRBD1. V was clipped by 4 bases and J by 4 bases; unmatched bases: 3. Per the germline V gene, CDR1 is SGHVS and CDR2 is FQNEAQ. The CDR3 is 14 amino acids. The CDR3 spells CASSSRTGADTQYF. The DNA of the CDR3 is TGTGCCAGCAGCTCTCGGACAGGGGCAGATACGCAGTATTTT.

This clonotype was detected a few times. This chain uses TRBV24-1 with TRBJ2-7; D possibly uses TRBD1 or TRBD2 (6 bases each). Trimming stripped 3 bases from V and 3 bases from J, with 14 bases between. The CDR3 consists of 15 residues. The germline V gene encodes CDR1 KGHDR and CDR2 SFDVKD. CDR3 DNA sequence: TGTGCCACCAGTGATCGGCAGGGGACTTACTACGAGCAGTACTTC. Translated, it gives CATSDRQGTYYEQYF.

This clonotype has a count of ten or more. The CDR3, as DNA: TGTGCCAGCAGCCAAGAGGGCCCTCATCGGGAGACCCAGTACTTC. It yields the protein CASSQEGPHRETQYF. The chain has TRBV3-1 and TRBJ2-5; D not resolved. From germline, CDR1 is LGHDT and CDR2 YNNKEL (reference sequence). V was cut by 0 bases and J by 5 bases, with 13 bases left in between. This CDR3 is built from 15 residues.

The genes are TRBV5-5 and TRBJ2-3, with 8 nucleotides matching TRBD1. There are 15 residues in the CDR3. The germline V gene encodes CDR1 SGHKS and CDR2 YYEKEE (reference sequence). Trimming at V came to 1 base and at J to 1 base, leaving 2 bases not matched to a gene. This chain's CDR3 is CASSLPGQGTDTQYF. The CDR3 nucleotides are TGTGCCAGCAGCTTGCCGGGACAGGGCACAGATACGCAGTATTTT. The full variable domain, rest sourced from reference TRBV5-5 and TRBJ2-3, is DAGVTQSPTHLIKTRGQQVTLRCSPISGHKSVSWYQQVLGQGPQFIFQYYEKEERGRGNFPDRFSARQFPNYSSELNVNALLLGDSALYLCASSLPGQGTDTQYFGPGTRLTVL.

The rearrangement links TRBV12-3 or TRBV12-4 to TRBJ2-7, with TRBD2 as a possible D gene (6 bases). The length of the CDR3 is 14 residues. V shed 7 bases and J shed 1 base, with 14 bases lying between them. The CDR3 DNA is TGTGCCAGCACCTTGGGGGGAGGATCCTACGAGCAGTACTTC. Protein sequence: CASTLGGGSYEQYF.

Comment on this clonotype: Because the CDR3 is missing its conserved closing phenylalanine or tryptophan, this is likely a read error. The genes are TRBV5-5 and TRBJ2-1, with 13 bases lining up with TRBD2. The CDR3 extends over 16 amino acids. CDR1 SGHKS and CDR2 YYEKEE come from the germline V gene (reference sequence). V shed 4 bases, J shed 3 bases, and the junction held 4 bases outside the gene matches. CDR3 region: CASSLGLAGDYNEQFS. CDR3 coding DNA: TGTGCCAGCAGCCTAGGACTAGCGGGGGACTACAATGAGCAGTTCTCC.

The V and J genes are TRBV11-2 and TRBJ2-1; D unresolved. Germline CDR1 reads SGHAT; CDR2 reads FQNNGV. CDR3 size: 12 residues. V lost 3 bases to trimming and J lost 12 bases, with 12 bases between them. The CDR3 spells CASSFQLELQFF. For the CDR3, the DNA is TGTGCCAGCAGCTTCCAGCTAGAGTTGCAGTTCTTC.